The 9 T cell receptor beta chains given below trace back to one sample, sequenced in a study of chemoradiotherapy in HPV16-positive cancers. Data came from immunoSEQ multiplex PCR; TCRdb stores just in-frame clones and leaves some out. The sample holds some 6,000 clones, roughly nine tenths seen once. Sequencing used tumor tissue, obtained from a patient who underwent chemoradiotherapy. These receptors were obtained from a human donor with HPV-associated anogenital cancer.

The chain joins TRBV15 to TRBJ1-1; D is undetermined. V lost 7 bases and J 1 base, leaving 13 bases between the germline ends. The CDR3 length is 14 residues. The V gene's germline CDR1 is LNHNV and CDR2 YYDKDF (reference sequence). The CDR3 DNA is TGTGCCACCATGCCGGGCCGCAGGAACACTGAAGCTTTCTTT. Encoded protein: CATMPGRRNTEAFF.

The gene calls are TRBV6-6 and TRBJ2-7; possible D gene TRBD1, 5 bases. V gave up 3 bases and J gave up 2 bases, with 11 bases separating them. Germline values: CDR1 MNHNY, CDR2 SVGAGI (reference sequence). The CDR3 is made up of 14 amino acids. Here the CDR3 DNA reads TGTGCCAGCAGTTATGGCTCGACAGCCTACGAGCAGTACTTC. Protein: CASSYGSTAYEQYF.

The count of this clone is one. The CDR3 nucleotides are TGCAGCCCGGGTAAGGAGTCAGAAAAACTGTTTTTT. This gives the protein CSPGKESEKLFF. This chain joins TRBV29-1 and TRBJ1-4; no firm D call. The length of the CDR3 is 12 residues. Germline V gene lookup returns CDR1 SQVTM and CDR2 ANQGSEA. The V gene lost 8 bases and the J gene lost 8 bases, with 15 bases spanning the gap. Full variable domain (outside the CDR3, taken from reference TRBV29-1 and TRBJ1-4): SAVISQKPSRDICQRGTSLTIQCQVDSQVTMMFWYRQQPGQSLTLIATANQGSEATYESGFVIDKFPISRPNLTFSTLTVSNMSPEDSSIYLCSPGKESEKLFFGSGTQLSVL.

V and J are TRBV30 and TRBJ1-1; possible D gene TRBD1, 5 bases. V was clipped by 0 bases and J by 5 bases, with 10 bases between them. The CDR3 runs 13 residues. Per the germline V gene, CDR1 is GTSNPN and CDR2 is SVGIG (reference sequence). The CDR3 reads CAWSVLEGTEAFF. The CDR3 bases are TGTGCCTGGAGTGTTCTTGAGGGGACTGAAGCTTTCTTT.

The chain couples TRBV7-6 to TRBJ2-1; 7 bases fit TRBD1. This CDR3 contains 15 residues. Germline V gene sequence: CDR1 SGHVS, CDR2 FNYEAQ. Losses at the gene ends were 5 bases for V and 3 bases for J; bases not matched to a gene: 7. This CDR3 is CASSPGTDIYNEQFF. The CDR3 DNA is TGTGCCAGCAGCCCAGGGACAGATATCTACAATGAGCAGTTCTTC.

V usage is TRBV5-8 and J usage is TRBJ2-1, with D possibly being TRBD2 (6 bases). V lost 4 bases and J 8 bases, leaving 19 bases between the germline ends. In germline, CDR1 is SGHTS, CDR2 YDEGEE. This CDR3 has 15 amino acids. The CDR3: CASSDWTPGVDEQFF. In DNA, the CDR3 is TGTGCCAGCAGCGATTGGACCCCGGGGGTCGATGAGCAGTTCTTC.

This chain joins TRBV27 and TRBJ2-7, with 14 bases matching TRBD2. Germline CDR1 reads MNHEY; CDR2 reads SMNVEV (reference sequence). V gave up 5 bases and J gave up 6 bases; unmatched junction bases: 3. The CDR3 has 14 amino acids. CDR3 in DNA: TGTGCCAGCAGTCGACTAGCGGGAGGGGGCGAGCAGTACTTC. Its protein product is CASSRLAGGGEQYF.

The chain combines TRBV27 with TRBJ1-4; 8 nucleotides match TRBD1. This CDR3 region has 15 residues. The V segment lost 6 bases and the J segment 11 bases; nucleotides outside the gene matches: 14. The germline V gene has CDR1 MNHEY and CDR2 SMNVEV (reference sequence). The CDR3 region is CASRPGGGQVAKLFF. In DNA form, the CDR3 reads TGTGCCAGCAGACCCGGCGGGGGACAGGTCGCCAAACTGTTTTTT.

The chain uses TRBV27 and TRBJ2-7; 7 bases match TRBD1. V shed 3 bases and J 6 bases; nucleotides not matched to a gene: 8. The germline V gene encodes CDR1 MNHEY and CDR2 SMNVEV (reference sequence). This CDR3 has 14 amino acids. The CDR3 is CASSFEQGFSEQYF. The CDR3 DNA reads TGTGCCAGCAGTTTCGAACAGGGGTTCTCCGAGCAGTACTTC.